The clone carrying this T cell receptor beta chain occurred once. This record belongs to a study of blood T cell repertoires in COVID-19. The wider study: Sample material is recorded as cDNA or gDNA derived from T cells, B-cell-depleted T cells, or PBMCs.

The CDR3 length is 16 residues. The germline V and J ends were trimmed by 2 bases and 3 bases, with 14 bases remaining between them. Germline V lookup: CDR1 SGHRS, CDR2 YFSETQ. Profiled with immunoSEQ multiplex PCR; TCRdb holds only in-frame clones, not every one. The sample has 150,000 to 250,000 clones, around 82% seen once. The chain links TRBV5-1 to TRBJ1-4; maybe TRBD1 (5 bases). This receptor was taken from a man aged 35 to 55 who had recovered from COVID-19. The sample comprised PBMCs or T cells enriched from blood (not recorded which). CDR3 sequence (DNA): TGCGCCAGCAGCTTAACACTCACAGGAGCTAATGAAAAACTGTTTTTT. This translates into CASSLTLTGANEKLFF. The full variable domain, with the rest looked up from reference TRBV5-1 and TRBJ1-4, is KAGVTQTPRYLIKTRGQQVTLSCSPISGHRSVSWYQQTPGQGLQFLFEYFSETQRNKGNFPGRFSGRQFSNSRSEMNVSTLELGDSALYLCASSLTLTGANEKLFFGSGTQLSVL.